The 5 T cell receptor beta chains below were found in one sample sequenced in a study of blood T cell repertoires in COVID-19. Profiling relied on immunoSEQ multiplex PCR, and the TCRdb table lists in-frame clones only, not all of them. The repertoire holds 70,000 to 95,000 clones, with around four fifths as singletons. Sequencing used peripheral blood. Receptors originate from a woman in her 70s with active or convalescent COVID-19.

Only a few counts were recorded for this clone. The chain joins TRBV7-8 to TRBJ1-2; TRBD1 might be the D (6 bases). Germline V gene data show CDR1 as SGHVS and CDR2 as FQNEAQ. The CDR3 runs 16 residues. V was shortened by 5 bases and J by 4 bases, with 20 bases between the two germline ends. CDR3 bases: TGTGCCAGCAGCCCTACCGGCGGGGGGCAGAGCTATGGCTACACCTTC. As protein: CASSPTGGGQSYGYTF.

The chain carries TRBV10-3 and TRBJ2-7; a weak D match, TRBD2 (5 bases). CDR3 length equals 12 residues. V lost 4 bases and J 5 bases, leaving 9 bases between the germline ends. CDR1 is ENHRY, CDR2 SYGVKD, per germline. The CDR3 spells CAISAGYDEQYF. CDR3 bases: TGTGCCATCAGTGCGGGGTATGACGAGCAGTACTTC.

The chain is built from TRBV5-5 and TRBJ2-4; TRBD2 matches at 7 bases. After removal of 5 bases from V and 8 bases from J, the junction contained 7 bases not matched to a gene. CDR3 length: 13 residues. CDR1 SGHKS and CDR2 YYEKEE come from the germline V gene (reference sequence). This chain's CDR3 is CASRPAGVDIQYF. CDR3 bases: TGTGCCAGCAGACCCGCGGGAGTGGACATTCAGTACTTC. The whole variable domain, filled in from reference TRBV5-5 and TRBJ2-4, reads DAGVTQSPTHLIKTRGQQVTLRCSPISGHKSVSWYQQVLGQGPQFIFQYYEKEERGRGNFPDRFSARQFPNYSSELNVNALLLGDSALYLCASRPAGVDIQYFGAGTRLSVL.

As regards this clone: Sequence at one end of the junction differs from germline and may be a read error. This chain uses TRBV5-6 with TRBJ2-1; D possibly corresponds to TRBD1 (6 bases). The germline V gene encodes CDR1 SGHDT and CDR2 YYEEEE. The CDR3 runs to 13 residues. CDR3 coding DNA: TGTGCCAGCACCAGGGGCCGCTACAGTGAGCAGTTCTTC. Protein product: CASTRGRYSEQFF.

V usage is TRBV7-9 and J usage is TRBJ1-4; perhaps TRBD1 as D (6 bases). The germline V gene has CDR1 SEHNR and CDR2 FQNEAQ (reference sequence). CDR3 size: 15 residues. Trimming removed 6 bases from V and 7 bases from J, with 18 bases in between. The CDR3, as DNA: TGTGCCAGCAGTTCTTATCAGGGGCCGAGTGAAAAACTGTTTTTT. The encoded protein is CASSSYQGPSEKLFF.